These T cell receptor beta chains were read from a single sample in a study of graft-versus-host responses after intestinal transplantation. Assay used: immunoSEQ multiplex PCR; TCRdb lists only in-frame clones, some missing. This table has nearly 90,000 clones, roughly four fifths appearing once. The antigens these receptors bind are not known. The specimen was unstimulated CD8+ T cells sorted from spleen or lymph node cells, collected before intestinal transplant. Every receptor here comes from a human donor who received an intestinal transplant. CDR3s include the opening cysteine and the closing phenylalanine or tryptophan. Each record gives: clone size, V gene, J gene, D gene, CDR3 protein, CDR3 DNA. The D gene is left open where the match is weak. The size of a clone is reported for some rows only, either as once, few or many, or as a class for expanded clones.

once	TRBV5-5	TRBJ2-5	-	CASSPGRGFQETQYF	TGTGCCAGCAGTCCGGGACGGGGATTTCAAGAGACCCAGTACTTC
-	TRBV19	TRBJ2-7	-	CASSIIQGYEQYF	TGTGCCAGTAGTATAATACAGGGCTACGAGCAGTACTTC
-	TRBV30	TRBJ2-7	-	CAWSESGGASYEQYF	TGTGCCTGGAGCGAAAGCGGAGGGGCATCCTACGAGCAGTACTTC
-	TRBV6-5	TRBJ2-7	-	CASSYIRRSNEQYF	TGTGCCAGCAGTTACATACGGAGGTCCAACGAGCAGTACTTC
-	TRBV7-9	TRBJ1-4	TRBD1	CASSSTSGQDNEKLFF	TGTGCCAGCAGCTCCACATCGGGACAGGACAATGAAAAACTGTTTTTT
few	TRBV5-1	TRBJ2-1	-	CASIGRESGSIDNEQFF	TGCGCCAGCATCGGGCGGGAATCCGGGAGTATCGACAATGAGCAGTTCTTC
-	TRBV6-1	TRBJ1-1	TRBD1	CASSEPTGANTEAFF	TGTGCCAGCAGTGAGCCGACAGGGGCTAACACTGAAGCTTTCTTT
-	TRBV29-1	TRBJ2-1	-	CSAQDNEQFF	TGCAGCGCCCAAGACAATGAGCAGTTCTTC
-	TRBV21-1	TRBJ1-2	-	CASSNGPGHKDYGYTF	TGTGCCAGCAGCAACGGTCCGGGACACAAGGACTATGGCTACACCTTC
-	TRBV6-1	TRBJ2-1	-	CASSFDSGGGDEQFF	TGTGCCAGCAGTTTCGACTCCGGAGGGGGCGATGAGCAGTTCTTC
-	TRBV5-1	TRBJ2-2	-	CASSPGITGELFF	TGCGCCAGCAGCCCGGGTATCACCGGGGAGCTGTTTTTT
once	TRBV5-4	TRBJ2-7	TRBD1	CASSLGQGAYEQYF	TGTGCCAGCAGCTTGGGACAGGGGGCGTACGAGCAGTACTTC
-	TRBV4-2	TRBJ2-3	TRBD2	CASSQKTSGSTDTQYF	TGTGCCAGCAGCCAGAAGACTAGCGGGAGCACAGATACGCAGTATTTT
-	TRBV9	TRBJ1-3	-	CASSPLDSGNTIYF	TGTGCCAGCAGCCCATTAGACTCTGGAAACACCATATATTTT
-	TRBV2	TRBJ1-5	-	CASRKGGIYQPQHF	TGTGCCAGCAGGAAGGGGGGGATATATCAGCCCCAGCATTTT
-	TRBV27	TRBJ2-3	TRBD2	CASSPFGLADTDTQYF	TGTGCCAGCAGTCCCTTTGGACTAGCGGACACAGATACGCAGTATTTT
-	TRBV7-9	TRBJ2-5	TRBD2	CASSFPSGGGEETQYF	TGTGCCAGCAGCTTCCCTAGCGGGGGGGGCGAAGAGACCCAGTACTTC
-	TRBV13	TRBJ1-4	TRBD1	CASSPWTGGGNEKLFF	TGTGCCAGCAGCCCATGGACAGGGGGTGGTAATGAAAAACTGTTTTTT
-	TRBV25-1	TRBJ2-5	-	CASSESNQETQYF	TGTGCCAGCAGTGAATCGAACCAAGAGACCCAGTACTTC
-	TRBV4-1	TRBJ1-2	-	CASSQEEGNYGYTF	TGTGCCAGCAGCCAAGAGGAGGGGAACTATGGCTACACCTTC
-	TRBV6-5	TRBJ2-5	-	CASSYSNPPLRETQYF	TGTGCCAGCAGTTACTCGAACCCCCCCCTACGAGAGACCCAGTACTTC
few	TRBV6-1	TRBJ2-7	-	CASISPLDEQYF	TGTGCCAGCATTAGTCCACTAGACGAGCAGTACTTC
-	TRBV9	TRBJ2-3	TRBD2	CASSADRLAGSTDTQYF	TGTGCCAGCAGCGCTGATCGACTAGCGGGGAGCACAGATACGCAGTATTTT
-	TRBV7-3	TRBJ2-5	-	CASSLGGRSGETQYF	TGTGCCAGCAGCTTAGGGGGCAGGTCAGGAGAGACCCAGTACTTC
-	TRBV29-1	TRBJ2-1	-	CSCMLANYNEQFF	TGCAGCTGTATGCTGGCTAATTACAATGAGCAGTTCTTC
-	TRBV6-5	TRBJ2-7	-	CASSEAPYYEQYF	TGTGCCAGCAGTGAAGCCCCGTATTACGAGCAGTACTTC
-	TRBV4-1	TRBJ2-1	TRBD1	CASSQGAVRQGNNEQFF	TGCGCCAGCAGCCAAGGAGCCGTGAGACAGGGGAACAATGAGCAGTTCTTC
-	TRBV6-4	TRBJ2-1	TRBD2	CASSDSAGGYNEQFF	TGTGCCAGCAGTGACTCAGCGGGGGGCTACAATGAGCAGTTCTTC
-	TRBV6-1	TRBJ2-4	TRBD1	CASSFRDRGDIQYF	TGTGCCAGCAGTTTCCGGGACAGGGGGGACATTCAGTACTTC
-	TRBV29-1	TRBJ1-1	TRBD1	CSVDMTEWDSEAFF	TGCAGCGTCGACATGACAGAATGGGACAGTGAAGCTTTCTTT
-	TRBV27	TRBJ2-7	-	CASSFRRQASSYEQYF	TGTGCCAGCAGTTTTAGGAGACAGGCGAGCTCCTACGAGCAGTACTTC
-	TRBV9	TRBJ2-3	-	CASSVAGLSTDTQYF	TGTGCCAGCAGCGTAGCAGGATTGAGCACAGATACGCAGTATTTT
-	TRBV6-5	TRBJ2-1	-	CASGHPLNEQFF	TGTGCCAGCGGCCACCCTCTTAATGAGCAGTTCTTC
-	TRBV6-6	TRBJ1-5	-	CASSDRTLNQPQHF	TGTGCCAGCAGTGACCGAACCCTCAATCAGCCCCAGCATTTT
-	TRBV7-3	TRBJ2-1	-	CASSLIPYNEQFF	TGTGCCAGCAGCTTAATCCCGTACAATGAGCAGTTCTTC
-	TRBV10-2	TRBJ2-5	TRBD1	CASSEWGQGEETQYF	TGCGCCAGCAGTGAGTGGGGACAGGGTGAAGAGACCCAGTACTTC
-	TRBV19	TRBJ2-7	TRBD2	CASSISQGSGGRRYEQYF	TGTGCCAGTAGTATTAGTCAGGGCTCCGGCGGGAGGAGGTACGAGCAGTACTTC
-	TRBV30	TRBJ2-1	-	CAWSIDNEQFF	TGTGCCTGGAGTATAGACAATGAGCAGTTCTTC
few	TRBV7-6	TRBJ2-4	-	CASSPGPKNIQYF	TGTGCCAGCAGCCCAGGACCTAAAAACATTCAGTACTTC
-	TRBV4-2	TRBJ1-3	-	CASSQVHTARNTIYF	TGTGCCAGCAGCCAAGTGCACACCGCTAGAAACACCATATATTTT
-	TRBV9	TRBJ2-5	-	CASSAQRVETLETQYF	TGTGCCAGCAGCGCCCAGCGGGTGGAGACGTTAGAGACCCAGTACTTC
-	TRBV13	TRBJ1-2	-	CASSSGTRGYTF	TGTGCCAGCAGCTCCGGGACGAGAGGCTACACCTTC
-	TRBV7-2	TRBJ1-1	-	CASSPGTVLEAFF	TGTGCCAGCAGCCCCGGGACCGTACTTGAAGCTTTCTTT
few	TRBV9	TRBJ2-1	-	CASSVGGFLGDEQFF	TGTGCCAGCAGCGTAGGGGGGTTTCTAGGGGATGAGCAGTTCTTC
-	TRBV7-9	TRBJ1-1	-	CASSPHTRAENTEAFF	TGTGCCAGCAGCCCCCATACCAGGGCTGAGAACACTGAAGCTTTCTTT
-	TRBV7-9	TRBJ1-5	-	CASSSSLQGPQPQHF	TGTGCCAGCAGCTCATCACTGCAGGGACCTCAGCCCCAGCATTTT
-	TRBV28	TRBJ2-3	-	CASSLTPQGFTDTQYF	TGTGCCAGCAGCCTTACCCCCCAGGGGTTCACAGATACGCAGTATTTT
-	TRBV28	TRBJ2-1	-	CASSSPTRMGGNEQFF	TGTGCCAGCAGTTCCCCGACCCGAATGGGAGGTAATGAGCAGTTCTTC
-	TRBV7-9	TRBJ1-1	-	CASSLRDGQKTEAFF	TGTGCCAGCAGCTTAAGGGACGGCCAGAAGACTGAAGCTTTCTTT
-	TRBV4-2	TRBJ1-4	TRBD1	CASSQVTGPEKLFF	TGTGCCAGCAGCCAAGTGACAGGGCCGGAAAAACTGTTTTTT
-	TRBV11-1	TRBJ1-4	TRBD1	CASSLRGQGALGEKLFF	TGTGCCAGCAGCTTAAGGGGACAGGGGGCGCTGGGAGAAAAACTGTTTTTT
-	TRBV6-5	TRBJ1-5	TRBD1	CASSYLGQDSNQPQHF	TGTGCCAGCAGTTACCTCGGACAGGATAGCAATCAGCCCCAGCATTTT
-	TRBV28	TRBJ1-1	-	CASSLGRNTEAFF	TGTGCCAGCAGTTTAGGGCGGAACACTGAAGCTTTCTTT
-	TRBV13	TRBJ1-1	TRBD1	CASSPTGEDMNTEAFF	TGTGCCAGCAGCCCGACAGGGGAAGATATGAACACTGAAGCTTTCTTT
-	TRBV21-1	TRBJ1-6	-	CASSKVCGTGNNSPLHF	TGTGCCAGCAGCAAAGTATGTGGAACAGGGAATAATTCACCCCTCCACTTT
-	TRBV7-6	TRBJ2-1	-	CASSLITSAPEQFF	TGTGCCAGCAGCTTGATAACTAGTGCCCCTGAGCAGTTCTTC
-	TRBV27	TRBJ2-1	-	CASSWLEGHNEQFF	TGTGCCAGCAGTTGGTTAGAGGGTCACAATGAGCAGTTCTTC
-	TRBV4-1	TRBJ2-5	-	CASSQEEGQETQYF	TGCGCCAGCAGCCAAGAGGAGGGGCAAGAGACCCAGTACTTC
once	TRBV27	TRBJ2-7	-	CASSFSTPSEYEQYF	TGTGCCAGCAGTTTTTCTACCCCTAGCGAGTACGAGCAGTACTTC
-	TRBV5-4	TRBJ2-7	-	CASSLEAGAHEQYF	TGTGCCAGCAGCTTGGAAGCAGGGGCCCACGAGCAGTACTTC